This paragraph covers one T cell receptor beta chain sequence. Random hexamers were used to reverse transcribe roughly 0.45 to 1 ug of RNA. TCR beta CDR3 was amplified by immunoSEQ multiplex PCR. This amplification extended across 54 Vbeta and 13 Jbeta segments. TCRdb ran MiXCR on the immunoSEQ multiplex PCR reads and lists one entry per CDR3 protein. The sample includes about 200,000 distinct CDR3 sequences, 90% to 95% of them seen just once. Peripheral blood CD8+ and CD4+ T cells were profiled by TCR beta sequencing. Matching for age and sex applied to the controls, who were healthy donors. This record belongs to a study of CD8 T cells in Susac syndrome. V lost 1 base to trimming and J lost 6 bases; unmatched junction nucleotides: 2. The CDR3 spans 13 residues. Germline V gives CDR1 MNHEY, CDR2 SMNVEV (reference sequence).

The sample was CD4+ T cells from PBMCs. This receptor was identified in a human donor in good health. J is TRBJ1-2 and V is TRBV27; 7 nucleotides match TRBD1. As DNA, the CDR3 is TGTGCCAGCAGTTTATGGCAGGGGGATGGCTACACCTTC. Encoded protein: CASSLWQGDGYTF.